This entry lists 31 T cell receptor beta chains sequenced from one sample in a study of STAT5B mutations in CD4+ large granular lymphocyte leukemia. TCRdb's copy holds only in-frame clones and misses some; the assay was immunoSEQ multiplex PCR. The table has about 38,000 clones, 75% to 85% seen once; the top ten hold approximately 0.6%. The sequencing input was CD4+ T cells from blood buffy coats. The receptors come from a human donor in good health.

V is TRBV7-8 and J is TRBJ2-1, with 7 bases fitting TRBD2. CDR1 SGHVS and CDR2 FQNEAQ come from the germline V gene. Trimming took 1 base from V and 16 from J; bases not matched to a gene: 7. The CDR3 contains 12 residues. Here the CDR3 DNA reads TGTGCCAGCAGCTTAGTCGGACTAGGATGTTTCTTC. The encoded protein is CASSLVGLGCFF.

The chain recombines TRBV14 with TRBJ2-1, with D perhaps assigned TRBD1 or TRBD2 (5 bases each). CDR1 is SGHDN and CDR2 is FVKESK in the germline V gene. This CDR3 spans 16 amino acids. Trimming removed 0 bases at V and 0 bases at J, with 9 bases between. The CDR3 DNA is TGTGCCAGCAGCCAAGATCCCGGGGCCTCCTACAATGAGCAGTTCTTC. Protein: CASSQDPGASYNEQFF.

This sequence joins TRBV7-9 and TRBJ1-2, with unresolved D. The CDR3 totals 16 residues. Trimming took 7 bases from V and 0 from J, leaving 18 bases between them. Per germline, CDR1 SEHNR and CDR2 FQNEAQ (reference sequence). The CDR3 region is CASNSKAGVPNYGYTF. The CDR3 nucleotides read TGTGCCAGCAACTCCAAGGCGGGAGTACCTAACTATGGCTACACCTTC. The entire variable domain, with the rest obtained from reference TRBV7-9 and TRBJ1-2, is as follows: DTGVSQNPRHKITKRGQNVTFRCDPISEHNRLYWYRQTLGQGPEFLTYFQNEAQLEKSRLLSDRFSAERPKGSFSTLEIQRTEQGDSAMYLCASNSKAGVPNYGYTFGSGTRLTVV.

The V call is TRBV6-5, the J call TRBJ2-5; 8 nucleotides align to TRBD2. Per the germline V gene, CDR1 is MNHEY and CDR2 is SVGAGI. The V and J ends lost 2 bases and 4 bases, in that order; junction bases with no gene match: 6. The CDR3 contains 15 residues. CDR3 sequence: CASSYGSGGIETQYF. The CDR3 bases are TGTGCCAGCAGTTACGGAAGCGGGGGAATAGAGACCCAGTACTTC.

The J gene is TRBJ2-7, the V gene TRBV2; a weak D match, TRBD1 (6 bases). V was shortened by 6 bases and J by 6 bases, with 24 bases between the two germline ends. Germline V lookup: CDR1 SNHLY, CDR2 FYNNEI. This CDR3 spans 16 amino acids. Here the CDR3 reads CASSNNSGHRYVEQYF. DNA for the CDR3: TGTGCCAGCAGCAATAACTCGGGACATCGGTATGTCGAGCAGTACTTC.

V and J are TRBV4-2 and TRBJ1-2; 7 positions match TRBD1. Germline loops: CDR1 LGHNA, CDR2 YNFKEQ. With V trimmed by 4 bases and J by 2 bases, 10 bases remained unmatched. CDR3 size: 16 residues. DNA for the CDR3: TGTGCCAGCAGCCTCACCAGGGGGGTCGAGAACTATGGCTACACCTTC. Its translation: CASSLTRGVENYGYTF.

This clone showed up just once. V is TRBV7-6 and J is TRBJ2-1; 10 bases align to TRBD2. The germline gives CDR1 SGHVS, CDR2 FNYEAQ. Germline trimming cut 4 bases from V and 6 bases from J; bases unmatched to any gene: 3. The CDR3 length is 14 residues. Written as DNA, the CDR3 is TGTGCCAGCAGCTCTAGCGGGAGTTTCAATGAGCAGTTCTTC. Amino acids: CASSSSGSFNEQFF.

This clone showed up just a few times. The chain carries TRBV7-9 and TRBJ1-6; TRBD1 is a possible D gene (6 bases). V was shortened by 5 bases and J by 9 bases, with 14 bases between the two germline ends. Germline V gives CDR1 SEHNR, CDR2 FQNEAQ (reference sequence). This CDR3 is built from 14 residues. Here the CDR3 DNA reads TGTGCCAGCAGCCAACAGGGTACGGGTTCACCCCTCCACTTT. Translation gives CASSQQGTGSPLHF.

This clone was found a few times. The chain carries TRBV9 and TRBJ2-5; D is uncertain. The CDR3 length is 19 residues. The germline V and J ends were trimmed by 3 bases and 0 bases, with 24 bases remaining between them. CDR1 and CDR2 from the germline V gene are SGDLS and YYNGEE. CDR3 coding DNA: TGTGCCAGCAGCGCCCGCCAAGTCGTAGGGCAGTATCACCAAGAGACCCAGTACTTC. Translation gives CASSARQVVGQYHQETQYF.

The CDR3 here is CASSQVPGQNYEQYF. In nucleotides, the CDR3 is TGCGCCAGCAGCCAAGTTCCGGGACAGAACTACGAGCAGTACTTC. The chain uses TRBV4-1 and TRBJ2-7, with 7 bases lining up with TRBD1. Germline trimming cut 1 base from V and 3 bases from J; bases unmatched to any gene: 6. The CDR3 has 15 residues. Germline loops: CDR1 MGHRA, CDR2 YSYEKL.

The chain carries TRBV6-6 and TRBJ1-4; D ambiguous. The CDR3 runs to 14 residues. Germline V gene sequence: CDR1 MNHNY, CDR2 SVGAGI (reference sequence). Trimming removed 5 bases from V and 7 bases from J, with 14 bases in between. The CDR3 DNA is TGTGCCAGCAGTGCCGGGCCCCGCCCTGAAAAACTGTTTTTT. Amino acid sequence: CASSAGPRPEKLFF.

The V call is TRBV7-8, the J call TRBJ1-6; no definite D call. In germline, CDR1 is SGHVS, CDR2 FQNEAQ. V was clipped by 5 bases and J by 4 bases, with 12 bases between them. CDR3 length equals 15 residues. The DNA of the CDR3 is TGTGCCAGCAGCCGAGACGCGGGGTATAATTCACCCCTCCACTTT. Residues: CASSRDAGYNSPLHF. The variable domain in full, with the rest retrieved from reference TRBV7-8 and TRBJ1-6, is GAGVSQSPRYKVAKRGQDVALRCDPISGHVSLFWYQQALGQGPEFLTYFQNEAQLDKSGLPSDRFFAERPEGSVSTLKIQRTQQEDSAVYLCASSRDAGYNSPLHFGNGTRLTVT.

This clone appeared a single time. The rearrangement joins TRBV30 to TRBJ2-1; D remains unclear. Trimming took 3 bases from V and 2 from J, leaving 5 bases between them. Germline V gene data show CDR1 as GTSNPN and CDR2 as SVGIG (reference sequence). The CDR3 contains 12 residues. CDR3 residues: CAWSLTYNEQFF. For the CDR3, the DNA is TGTGCCTGGAGCCTTACCTACAATGAGCAGTTCTTC.

The rearrangement uses TRBV7-2 and TRBJ2-5; TRBD2 matches 10 bases. The germline gives CDR1 SGHTA, CDR2 FQGNSA. V lost 5 bases and J lost 5; bases outside the gene matches: 11. The length of the CDR3 is 16 residues. CDR3 sequence: CASSPRDTSGVETQYF. The CDR3 DNA reads TGTGCCAGCAGCCCCCGCGACACTAGCGGGGTTGAGACCCAGTACTTC.

The rearrangement uses TRBV6-1 and TRBJ1-4; D is unclear. Between the trimmed V and J ends, which lost 7 bases and 7 bases, there was a span of 16 bases. The CDR3 totals 14 residues. The germline gives CDR1 MNHNS, CDR2 SASEGT. The CDR3 reads CASIPGLQGEKLFF. DNA for the CDR3: TGTGCCAGCATCCCTGGGTTACAAGGTGAAAAACTGTTTTTT.

The V call is TRBV27, the J call TRBJ2-2; 7 bases agree with TRBD1. The CDR3 runs to 16 residues. CDR1 and CDR2 from the germline V gene are MNHEY and SMNVEV (reference sequence). The V segment lost 5 bases and the J segment 5 bases; nucleotides outside the gene matches: 11. In DNA form, the CDR3 reads TGTGCCAGCAGTAATAGACAGGGCTCGTTGACCGGGGAGCTGTTTTTT. Its protein product is CASSNRQGSLTGELFF.

A few counts support this clone. This chain joins TRBV18 and TRBJ2-2, with 10 bases aligning to TRBD2. Germline V gives CDR1 KGHSH, CDR2 LQKENI. The J segment lost 4 bases and the V segment lost 2 bases, leaving 7 bases of the junction unmatched. This CDR3 region has 17 residues. CDR3: CASSPRSSGGATGELFF. CDR3 in DNA: TGTGCCAGCTCACCAAGGTCTAGCGGGGGAGCCACCGGGGAGCTGTTTTTT. The whole variable domain, remainder taken from reference TRBV18 and TRBJ2-2, is NAGVMQNPRHLVRRRGQEARLRCSPMKGHSHVYWYRQLPEEGLKFMVYLQKENIIDESGMPKERFSAEFPKEGPSILRIQQVVRGDSAAYFCASSPRSSGGATGELFFGEGSRLTVL.

CDR3: CASSGQLNTEAFF. CDR3 nucleotide sequence: TGTGCCAGTAGCGGACAGTTGAACACTGAAGCTTTCTTT. The genes are TRBV19 and TRBJ1-1, with a weak D call TRBD1 (6 bases). V lost 6 bases and J 0 bases, leaving 8 bases between the germline ends. CDR1 is LNHDA, CDR2 SQIVND, per germline (reference sequence). The CDR3 runs 13 residues. The full variable domain, its missing parts supplied by reference TRBV19 and TRBJ1-1, is DGGITQSPKYLFRKEGQNVTLSCEQNLNHDAMYWYRQDPGQGLRLIYYSQIVNDFQKGDIAEGYSVSREKKESFPLTVTSAQKNPTAFYLCASSGQLNTEAFFGQGTRLTVV.

The chain carries TRBV7-2 and TRBJ2-7; D is unclear. Germline values: CDR1 SGHTA, CDR2 FQGNSA. V lost 2 bases and J 4 bases, leaving 6 bases between the germline ends. The CDR3 sequence is 12 residues long. This chain's CDR3 is CASSLLPYEQYF. The CDR3 coding sequence is TGTGCCAGCAGCTTACTCCCATACGAGCAGTACTTC.

The rearrangement uses TRBV19 and TRBJ2-7, with TRBD2 matching 7 bases. The CDR3 covers 14 residues. Germline V lookup: CDR1 LNHDA, CDR2 SQIVND (reference sequence). V dropped 3 bases and J dropped 0; count of bases not matched to a gene: 2. CDR3: CASSIRGSSYEQYF. CDR3 DNA sequence: TGTGCCAGTAGTATTCGCGGGAGCTCCTACGAGCAGTACTTC.

The chain carries TRBV6-5 and TRBJ2-5, with D perhaps TRBD1 or TRBD2 (5 bases each). The V gene's germline CDR1 is MNHEY and CDR2 SVGAGI. Trimming left V 2 bases short and J 2 bases short, with 12 bases between. This CDR3 spans 15 amino acids. The chain's CDR3 is CASSYTGTGQETQYF. Written as DNA, the CDR3 is TGTGCCAGCAGTTACACCGGGACGGGGCAAGAGACCCAGTACTTC.

For the CDR3, the DNA is TGTGCCAGCAGCTTGGGCAGGGCCTACGAGCAGTACTTC. This sequence encodes CASSLGRAYEQYF. The V and J genes are TRBV7-7 and TRBJ2-5, with a possible D match to TRBD1 (5 bases). With the DNA end fitting TRBJ2-7 better, the J assignment may be wrong. The length of the CDR3 is 13 residues. Germline V CDR1 and CDR2: SSHAT, FNYEAQ (reference sequence).

The chain uses TRBV30 and TRBJ1-6, with D hard to call. Germline assignment: CDR1 GTSNPN and CDR2 SVGIG (reference sequence). The CDR3 is made up of 11 amino acids. The V end was cut by 0 bases, the J end by 6 bases, with 0 bases between. CDR3 protein: CAWSVNSPLHF. CDR3 coding DNA: TGTGCCTGGAGTGTTAATTCACCCCTCCACTTT. Based on the CDR3 plus reference TRBV30 and TRBJ1-6, the full variable domain is SQTIHQWPATLVQPVGSPLSLECTVEGTSNPNLYWYRQAAGRGLQLLFYSVGIGQISSEVPQNLSASRPQDRQFILSSKKLLLSDSGFYLCAWSVNSPLHFGNGTRLTVT.

The chain recombines TRBV5-6 with TRBJ2-2; 7 bases line up with TRBD1. In germline, CDR1 is SGHDT, CDR2 YYEEEE. CDR3 length equals 17 residues. The junction had 12 bases not matched to a gene; V was cut back by 4 bases and J by 3 bases. CDR3 sequence (DNA): TGTGCCAGCAGCAACCGAGTGACAGGGACCCACACCGGGGAGCTGTTTTTT. Its translation is CASSNRVTGTHTGELFF.

The chain links TRBV10-3 to TRBJ1-4; D gene ambiguous. CDR3 length: 17 amino acids. The germline V and J ends were trimmed by 10 bases and 0 bases, with 21 bases remaining between them. Germline V lookup: CDR1 ENHRY, CDR2 SYGVKD. In DNA, the CDR3 is TGTGCCACCACTTCGGGGAGTACCTCTGCAACTAATGAAAAACTGTTTTTT. It encodes CATTSGSTSATNEKLFF.

DNA of the CDR3: TGTGCCAGCAGCGGACAGGGGTTCGCCAAAAACATTCAGTACTTC. Amino acid sequence: CASSGQGFAKNIQYF. This chain links TRBV2 with TRBJ2-4; 9 nucleotides agree with TRBD1. Germline assignment: CDR1 SNHLY and CDR2 FYNNEI. This CDR3 has 15 amino acids. V gave up 6 bases and J gave up 1 base; unmatched junction bases: 4.

The chain is built from TRBV19 and TRBJ2-2; 9 nucleotides agree with TRBD2. From germline, CDR1 is LNHDA and CDR2 SQIVND (reference sequence). The CDR3 runs 16 residues. After removal of 4 bases from V and 1 base from J, the junction contained 4 bases not matched to a gene. The CDR3 protein is CASSTPSGENTGELFF. Here the CDR3 DNA reads TGTGCCAGTAGTACCCCTAGCGGGGAGAACACCGGGGAGCTGTTTTTT.

The chain recombines TRBV7-9 with TRBJ1-1, with D possibly being TRBD1 (5 bases). Per the germline V gene, CDR1 is SEHNR and CDR2 is FQNEAQ (reference sequence). The V end lost 5 bases, the J end lost 1 base, and 11 bases lay between the germline ends. The CDR3 length is 14 residues. The CDR3 nucleotides read TGTGCCAGCAGCGCCCACGGGGGGAACACTGAAGCTTTCTTT. It is translated as CASSAHGGNTEAFF.

The chain joins TRBV11-2 to TRBJ1-1, with TRBD1 matching 10 bases. Germline CDR1 is SGHAT and CDR2 is FQNNGV. CDR3 length equals 15 residues. V lost 2 bases to trimming and J lost 5 bases; unmatched junction nucleotides: 5. This CDR3 is CASSLLGQGRTEAFF. The CDR3, as DNA: TGTGCCAGCAGCTTATTGGGACAGGGGAGAACTGAAGCTTTCTTT.

The chain links TRBV6-1 to TRBJ1-4; D may be TRBD1 (5 bases). CDR1 is MNHNS and CDR2 is SASEGT in the germline V gene. Trimming took 3 bases from V and 8 from J, leaving 13 bases between them. The CDR3 is made up of 14 amino acids. As DNA, the CDR3 is TGTGCCAGCAGTGACGGGGCCGGGGGGGAAAAACTGTTTTTT. Translating gives CASSDGAGGEKLFF.

The rearrangement joins TRBV7-8 to TRBJ2-7; D unresolved. CDR3 size: 13 residues. CDR1 is SGHVS, CDR2 FQNEAQ, per germline. The V gene lost 6 bases and the J gene lost 0 bases, with 9 bases spanning the gap. The CDR3: CASREWDSYEQYF. The CDR3 bases are TGTGCCAGCAGGGAGTGGGACTCCTACGAGCAGTACTTC.